A selection of T cell receptor beta chains follows, all from one sample in a study of shared clonotypes between healthy human individuals. TCRdb keeps only in-frame clones here, not all; method: immunoSEQ multiplex PCR. The table records about 680,000 clones, roughly 70% of them present only once. The sample taken for sequencing was memory CD4+ T cells sorted from blood. The receptor source for this set is a woman in her 30s in good health. Each CDR3 is given with its conserved first and last residue. The D gene is left open where the match is weak. The size field is filled for only some rows; it gives once, few, many or a size class.

V gene	clone size	D gene	J gene	CDR3 DNA	CDR3 protein
TRBV7-9	few	NA	TRBJ2-7	TGTGCCAGCGGCCCCCCGACCTACGAGCAGTACTTC	CASGPPTYEQYF
TRBV15	NA	TRBD2	TRBJ2-1	TGTGCCACCAGCAGTTCGCCAGCGGGAGGCGATGAGCAGTTCTTC	CATSSSPAGGDEQFF
TRBV18	NA	TRBD2	TRBJ2-7	TGTGCCAGCTCACCGGGACTAGCGGGGACCTACGAGCAGTACTTC	CASSPGLAGTYEQYF
TRBV6-1	NA	TRBD1	TRBJ1-1	TGTGCCAGCAGTACGGGACAGGGGATTACTGAAGCTTTCTTT	CASSTGQGITEAFF
TRBV7-9	NA	TRBD1	TRBJ1-2	TGTGCCAGCAGCCCGCCTCGGACAGGGGATGGCTACACCTTC	CASSPPRTGDGYTF
TRBV5-1	few	NA	TRBJ2-3	TGCGCCAGCAGCTTGGAAGGGCGCTATGACACAGATACGCAGTATTTT	CASSLEGRYDTDTQYF
TRBV6-1	NA	TRBD2	TRBJ2-7	TGTGCCAGCAGGGAAAGCGGGAGGCGAAGCTCCTACGAGCAGTACTTC	CASRESGRRSSYEQYF
TRBV18	NA	NA	TRBJ1-3	TGTGCCAGCTCGCCACGACAGACCTCTGGAAACACCATATATTTT	CASSPRQTSGNTIYF
TRBV20-1	NA	NA	TRBJ1-2	TGCAGTGCTAGCAACTATGGCTACACCTTC	CSASNYGYTF
TRBV19	NA	NA	TRBJ2-5	TGTGCCAGTAGTCAGGAACTCCGTCAAGAGACCCAGTACTTC	CASSQELRQETQYF
TRBV5-4	NA	NA	TRBJ2-1	TGTGCCAGCAGCAACTACAATGAGCAGTTCTTC	CASSNYNEQFF
TRBV5-4	NA	TRBD1	TRBJ2-7	TGTGCCAGCAGCCGCGGGACAGGGTGGGAGCAGTACTTC	CASSRGTGWEQYF
TRBV6-4	NA	NA	TRBJ2-7	TGTGCCAGAGTAAAACAGGGCTACGAGCAGTACTTC	CARVKQGYEQYF
TRBV19	NA	TRBD2	TRBJ2-2	TGTGCCAGTAGGACTAGCGGGAGACTCACCGGGGAGCTGTTTTTT	CASRTSGRLTGELFF
TRBV5-5	NA	TRBD2	TRBJ2-5	TGTGCCAGCGGGAGCGGGAGGCCAGAGACCCAGTACTTC	CASGSGRPETQYF
TRBV13	once	TRBD1	TRBJ1-1	TGTGCCAGCAGCACCTCAGGGGGAAGCACTGAAGCTTTCTTT	CASSTSGGSTEAFF
TRBV28	NA	NA	TRBJ2-1	TGTGCCAGCAGTTTATACAGGTCCGGCGATGAGCAGTTCTTC	CASSLYRSGDEQFF
TRBV7-9	NA	TRBD2	TRBJ2-7	TGTGCCAGCAGCTCGGGACTAGCGGGAATCCCCTACGAGCAGTACTTC	CASSSGLAGIPYEQYF
TRBV19	NA	TRBD1	TRBJ1-5	TGTGCCAGTAGTATACAGGGGGCTTACAGCAATCAGCCCCAGCATTTT	CASSIQGAYSNQPQHF
TRBV28	NA	TRBD2	TRBJ2-7	TGTGCCAGCAGTTTATCTAGCGGGCCCCGTCCTTACGAGCAGTACTTC	CASSLSSGPRPYEQYF
TRBV5-6	NA	NA	TRBJ1-5	TGTGCCAGCAGCTTCCGGGAATACCAGCCCCAGCATTTT	CASSFREYQPQHF
TRBV28	few	NA	TRBJ2-7	TGTGCCAGCAGTTCCCCTTTTGGCCTCTGGGGCGAGCAGTACTTC	CASSSPFGLWGEQYF
TRBV14	NA	NA	TRBJ1-2	TGTGCCAGCGGGCGGGGGAACTATGGCTACACCTTC	CASGRGNYGYTF
TRBV30	NA	NA	TRBJ2-1	TGTGCCTGGAGTGTGGACGGAAACAATGAGCAGTTCTTC	CAWSVDGNNEQFF